A selection of T cell receptor beta chains follows, all from one sample in a study of blood T cell repertoires in COVID-19. Repertoires were generated with immunoSEQ multiplex PCR, while TCRdb's copy carries only in-frame clones and drops some. This sample has 300,000 or so clones; around 88% occur once, and the top ten carry 5.5% to 7%. Sequencing was carried out using peripheral blood. The receptors were gathered from a woman aged 25 to 39 who had recovered from COVID-19. The CDR3 runs from the conserved cysteine through the conserved F or W.

TRBV5-6,CASSPWTGGYEKLFF
TRBV5-1,CASSSTLQTSGGRETQYF
TRBV4-1,CASSQAHSLSYEQYF
TRBV19,CASSRLAGGADTQYF
TRBV6-1,CASSEFEDSAYEQYF
TRBV6-5,CASSRTAPGEKLFF
TRBV2,CASRADGTEAFF
TRBV7-8,CASSRGQQETQYF
TRBV7-2,CASSKTSGRPYNEQFF
TRBV30,CASLRFAPGYTF
TRBV5-4,CASSQKTGYTYEQYF
TRBV2,CAGGGRWNSPLHF
TRBV2,CASSEARTGLFF
TRBV9,CASSVGSQPGEGTQYF
TRBV18,CASSPELMNTEAFF
TRBV4-2,CASSQVGTISNYGYTF
TRBV12-3/TRBV12-4,CASSLGQRSGYTF
TRBV6-1,CASSNPGGYTF
TRBV9,CASSYPIRTGNTGELFF
TRBV5-1,CASSLLPGKAEAFF
TRBV7-9,CASSELTRPQHF
TRBV5-4,CASSLRVVAETAGELFF
TRBV5-4,CASSRGTDSGANVLTF
TRBV20-1,CSRDRAVRAFF
TRBV5-1,CASSTTVRNTEAFF
TRBV2,CASTPRRAGGLTDTQYF
TRBV24-1,CATSDFRVANTGELFF
TRBV6-2/TRBV6-3,CASSYFGQGAQNIQYF
TRBV25-1,CASSERGGNTGELFF
TRBV7-6,CASSPSHRGPSYNEQFF
TRBV9,CASSVGVGITGVEAFF
TRBV5-4,CASSSTSGGAGELFF
TRBV19,CASSRQGGGETQYF
TRBV28,CASSSFSSGVFETQYF
TRBV7-3,CASSLVWSSKETQYF
TRBV4-1,CASSQARIGELFF
TRBV28,CASNEQGARYEQYF
TRBV7-9,CASSTGRGTEAFF
TRBV4-2,CASSQSTGGFGNSPLHF
TRBV28,CASSLAAGGGSNQPQHF
TRBV7-9,CASSLTGAHEQYF
TRBV6-5,CASSSNPGTGHEQFF
TRBV6-5,CASSPGTTSGAFF
TRBV9,CASSGREGLAGALTQYF
TRBV5-1,CASSLGAGGIYGYTF
TRBV12-3/TRBV12-4,CASSAQDYEQYF
TRBV5-1,CASSLERGGHFEKLFF
TRBV7-2,CASSLVYPGQGAYTIYF
TRBV10-3,CAISEDSLSGNTIYF
TRBV4-1,CASSRLDRGYGYTF
TRBV18,CASSPDSLNYGYTF
TRBV27,CASRPGTGVEETQYF
TRBV20-1,CSARGGSEQFF
TRBV7-2,CASSSGQGSMTETQYF
TRBV2,CASSEAVTSRVEQFF
TRBV19,CASSPTRGAEQYF
TRBV29-1,CSVATRTYNEQFF
TRBV11-2,CASSSTEAGRDTEAFF